The rows below give T cell receptor beta chains drawn from one sample of a study of molecular identifiers for immune sequencing clone quantification. In TCRdb, the PCR reads were re-called with MiXCR into one record per CDR3 protein. The sample has about 65,000 distinct CDR3 sequences, less than 20% seen once. Specimen: naive CD8+ T cells from blood, with Jurkat cell RNA spiked in. These receptors were collected from a human donor in good health. Some libraries in this study had Jurkat cell RNA spiked in. CDR3s include the opening cysteine and the closing phenylalanine or tryptophan. The order of the fields is V gene, D gene, J gene, clone size, CDR3 length, CDR3 protein, CDR3 DNA. The D gene is left open where the match is weak. Rows may omit the clone size; those that give it use once, few, many or a size class.

V: TRBV11-2
D: TRBD2
J: TRBJ2-7
size: many
length: 16
CDR3: CASSLEPGLAGDEQYF
DNA: TGTGCCAGCAGCTTAGAGCCGGGACTAGCGGGAGACGAGCAGTACTTC

V: TRBV6-5
D: NA
J: TRBJ2-7
size: many
length: 13
CDR3: CASRVGATYEQYF
DNA: TGTGCCAGCCGGGTTGGCGCAACCTACGAGCAGTACTTC

V: TRBV27
D: TRBD2
J: TRBJ2-1
size: many
length: 20
CDR3: CASSSVTPGLAALRYNEQFF
DNA: TGTGCCAGCAGTTCTGTCACTCCGGGACTAGCGGCTTTGCGCTACAATGAGCAGTTCTTC

V: TRBV4-1
D: NA
J: TRBJ2-5
size: many
length: 14
CDR3: CASSQEGVGQTQYF
DNA: TGCGCCAGCAGCCAAGAAGGAGTAGGGCAGACCCAGTACTTC

V: TRBV6-5
D: NA
J: TRBJ1-5
size: many
length: 13
CDR3: CASSYSGYWPQHF
DNA: TGTGCCAGCAGTTACAGCGGATATTGGCCCCAGCATTTT

V: TRBV28
D: NA
J: TRBJ2-3
size: many
length: 13
CDR3: CASSPTSTDTQYF
DNA: TGTGCCAGCAGTCCAACTAGCACAGATACGCAGTATTTT

V: TRBV11-2
D: NA
J: TRBJ2-7
size: many
length: 15
CDR3: CASSFFSGPSYEQYF
DNA: TGTGCCAGCAGCTTCTTTAGCGGTCCAAGCTACGAGCAGTACTTC

V: TRBV7-6
D: TRBD1
J: TRBJ2-2
size: few
length: 15
CDR3: CASSFRGPDTGELLF
DNA: TGTGCCAGCAGCTTTAGGGGGCCGGACACCGGGGAGCTGCTTTTT

V: TRBV6-5
D: TRBD2
J: TRBJ2-3
size: NA
length: 16
CDR3: CASSYEGAGDTDTQYF
DNA: TGTGCCAGCAGTTACGAAGGAGCGGGGGACACAGATACGCAGTATTTT

V: TRBV7-9
D: NA
J: TRBJ1-4
size: many
length: 12
CDR3: CASSPSRGKLFF
DNA: TGTGCCAGCAGCCCAAGCCGTGGAAAACTGTTTTTT

V: TRBV21-1
D: NA
J: TRBJ2-3
size: many
length: 16
CDR3: CASSNRTGQSTDTQYF
DNA: TGTGCCAGCAGCAACCGGACAGGCCAAAGCACAGATACGCAGTATTTT

V: TRBV6-6
D: TRBD1
J: TRBJ2-1
size: few
length: 17
CDR3: CASSYLQGSSLTHEQFF
DNA: TGTGCCAGCAGTTACTTACAGGGGTCGAGCTTAACACATGAGCAGTTCTTC

V: TRBV19
D: NA
J: TRBJ2-7
size: NA
length: 15
CDR3: CASSIGWGAGYEQYF
DNA: TGTGCCAGTAGTATAGGGTGGGGGGCTGGCTACGAGCAGTACTTC

V: TRBV5-1
D: TRBD1
J: TRBJ2-2
size: many
length: 15
CDR3: CASSWGQGPAGELFF
DNA: TGCGCCAGCAGCTGGGGACAGGGGCCGGCCGGGGAGCTGTTTTTT

V: TRBV7-6
D: NA
J: TRBJ2-7
size: NA
length: 13
CDR3: CASSQVGSDEQYF
DNA: TGTGCCAGCAGCCAGGTGGGGTCGGACGAGCAGTACTTC

V: TRBV4-1
D: NA
J: TRBJ2-6
size: many
length: 16
CDR3: CASSQAGVPGANVLTF
DNA: TGCGCCAGCAGCCAAGCGGGAGTTCCTGGGGCCAACGTCCTGACTTTC

V: TRBV7-8
D: TRBD1
J: TRBJ2-5
size: many
length: 15
CDR3: CASRTGFEARETQYF
DNA: TGTGCCAGCAGGACAGGGTTCGAAGCACGAGAGACCCAGTACTTC

V: TRBV28
D: TRBD1
J: TRBJ2-5
size: many
length: 18
CDR3: CASSLGPGQRYQQETQYF
DNA: TGTGCCAGCAGTTTAGGCCCGGGACAGCGGTACCAACAAGAGACCCAGTACTTC

V: TRBV11-3
D: TRBD2
J: TRBJ2-1
size: few
length: 12
CDR3: CASSLGTSGKFF
DNA: TGTGCCAGCAGCTTAGGTACTAGCGGGAAATTCTTC

V: TRBV20-1
D: NA
J: TRBJ1-2
size: many
length: 15
CDR3: CSAQVAGSFNYGYTF
DNA: TGCAGTGCCCAAGTAGCGGGGTCGTTCAACTATGGCTACACCTTC

V: TRBV5-1
D: NA
J: TRBJ1-1
size: few
length: 14
CDR3: CASSLWEGGIEAFF
DNA: TGCGCCAGCAGCTTGTGGGAGGGAGGTATTGAAGCTTTCTTT

V: TRBV10-2
D: NA
J: TRBJ2-2
size: NA
length: 15
CDR3: CPSMGTTGNTGELFF
DNA: TGCCCCAGCATGGGGACGACAGGGAACACCGGGGAGCTGTTTTTT

V: TRBV15
D: NA
J: TRBJ2-4
size: many
length: 17
CDR3: CATSRDLTGRVENIQYF
DNA: TGTGCCACCAGCAGAGATCTGACTGGACGAGTGGAAAACATTCAGTACTTC

V: TRBV20-1
D: TRBD1
J: TRBJ2-4
size: many
length: 15
CDR3: CSAKRGQLAKNIQYF
DNA: TGCAGTGCTAAAAGGGGACAGCTAGCCAAAAACATTCAGTACTTC

V: TRBV12-3/TRBV12-4
D: NA
J: TRBJ2-3
size: many
length: 13
CDR3: CASSLASTDTQYF
DNA: TGTGCCAGCAGTTTAGCGTCCACAGATACGCAGTATTTT

V: TRBV2
D: NA
J: TRBJ2-7
size: many
length: 14
CDR3: CASSELPGAYEQYF
DNA: TGTGCCAGCAGTGAGCTTCCGGGAGCCTACGAGCAGTACTTC

V: TRBV7-6
D: TRBD2
J: TRBJ2-1
size: few
length: 20
CDR3: CASSLYPGTSGSSSYNEQFF
DNA: TGTGCCAGCAGCTTATACCCGGGGACTAGCGGGAGTTCATCCTACAATGAGCAGTTCTTC

V: TRBV19
D: TRBD1
J: TRBJ2-7
size: many
length: 14
CDR3: CASSPGTGIYEQYF
DNA: TGTGCCAGTAGTCCGGGGACAGGGATCTACGAGCAGTACTTC

V: TRBV6-6
D: NA
J: TRBJ2-1
size: NA
length: 12
CDR3: CASSPDRDEQFF
DNA: TGTGCCAGCAGCCCAGACAGAGATGAGCAGTTCTTC

V: TRBV13
D: NA
J: TRBJ2-7
size: many
length: 12
CDR3: CASLNSSYEQYF
DNA: TGTGCCAGCCTTAACAGCTCCTACGAGCAGTACTTC

V: TRBV4-1
D: NA
J: TRBJ2-2
size: many
length: 13
CDR3: CASSHHSTGELFF
DNA: TGCGCCAGCAGCCACCACTCCACCGGGGAGCTGTTTTTT

V: TRBV27
D: NA
J: TRBJ1-5
size: many
length: 16
CDR3: CASSLLGALSNQPQHF
DNA: TGTGCCAGCAGTTTATTGGGGGCGCTGAGCAATCAGCCCCAGCATTTT

V: TRBV6-6
D: NA
J: TRBJ2-7
size: many
length: 12
CDR3: CASSFGQREQYF
DNA: TGTGCCAGCAGTTTCGGACAGCGGGAGCAGTACTTC

V: TRBV7-8
D: TRBD1
J: TRBJ1-2
size: NA
length: 17
CDR3: CASSFRTGVDLNYGYTF
DNA: TGTGCCAGCAGCTTCCGGACAGGCGTCGACCTTAACTATGGCTACACCTTC

V: TRBV4-1
D: NA
J: TRBJ1-1
size: many
length: 15
CDR3: CASSPSGAGDTEAFF
DNA: TGCGCCAGCAGCCCGAGTGGGGCTGGAGACACTGAAGCTTTCTTT

V: TRBV13
D: TRBD1
J: TRBJ2-7
size: many
length: 14
CDR3: CASSPGTGHREQYF
DNA: TGTGCCAGCAGCCCCGGGACAGGGCACCGCGAGCAGTACTTC

V: TRBV29-1
D: NA
J: TRBJ1-1
size: many
length: 13
CDR3: CSEAETENTEAFF
DNA: TGCAGTGAAGCAGAGACCGAGAACACTGAAGCTTTCTTT

V: TRBV13
D: NA
J: TRBJ2-5
size: many
length: 13
CDR3: CASSFEGQETQYF
DNA: TGTGCCAGCAGCTTCGAGGGCCAAGAGACCCAGTACTTC

V: TRBV13
D: TRBD1
J: TRBJ1-6
size: many
length: 15
CDR3: CASSHRTGGLSPLHF
DNA: TGTGCCAGCAGCCACCGGACAGGGGGCCTCTCACCCCTCCACTTT

V: TRBV3-1
D: TRBD2
J: TRBJ2-3
size: NA
length: 16
CDR3: CASSHGAGDGWGTQYF
DNA: TGTGCCAGCAGCCATGGCGCGGGAGATGGTTGGGGTACGCAGTATTTT

V: TRBV9
D: NA
J: TRBJ1-3
size: few
length: 15
CDR3: CASSAQGAPGNTIYF
DNA: TGTGCCAGCAGCGCCCAAGGGGCTCCTGGAAACACCATATATTTT

V: TRBV4-1
D: TRBD2
J: TRBJ2-3
size: many
length: 21
CDR3: CASSPHGGLDLLAGGPDTQYF
DNA: TGCGCCAGCAGCCCCCACGGGGGGTTGGACTTACTAGCGGGAGGGCCGGATACGCAGTATTTT